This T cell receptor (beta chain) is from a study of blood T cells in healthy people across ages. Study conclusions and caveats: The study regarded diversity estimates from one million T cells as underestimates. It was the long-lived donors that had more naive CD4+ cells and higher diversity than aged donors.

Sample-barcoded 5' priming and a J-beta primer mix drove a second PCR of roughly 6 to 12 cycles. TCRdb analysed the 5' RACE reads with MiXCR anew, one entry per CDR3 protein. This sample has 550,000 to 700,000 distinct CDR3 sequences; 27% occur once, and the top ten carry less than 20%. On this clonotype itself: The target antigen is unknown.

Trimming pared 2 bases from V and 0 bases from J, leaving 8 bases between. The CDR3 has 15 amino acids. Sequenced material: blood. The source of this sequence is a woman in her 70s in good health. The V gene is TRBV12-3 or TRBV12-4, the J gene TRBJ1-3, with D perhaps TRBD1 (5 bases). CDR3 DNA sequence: TGTGCCAGCAGTTTATGGGGCAGCTCTGGAAACACCATATATTTT. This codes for CASSLWGSSGNTIYF.